A selection of T cell receptor beta chains follows, all from one sample in a study of blood T cell repertoires in COVID-19. Profiling relied on immunoSEQ multiplex PCR, and the TCRdb table lists in-frame clones only, not all of them. The sample consists of roughly 670,000 clones, around 90% of them appearing once. Sequences were obtained from peripheral blood. These receptors were obtained from a woman aged 18 to 35 with acute or convalescent COVID-19. Each CDR3 is given with its conserved first and last residue. The D gene is left open where the match is weak. Not every row has a clone size; where given, it reads once, few, many or a size class.

d_gene,v_gene,j_gene,abundance,CDR3nt,CDR3aa
-,TRBV2,TRBJ1-2,once,TGTGCCAGCACCCCTAGGGGGGGCTATGGCTACACCTTC,CASTPRGGYGYTF
TRBD1,TRBV18,TRBJ1-5,-,TGTGCCAGCTCACCGTTTGGGACAGGGAATGGTCAGCCCCAGCATTTT,CASSPFGTGNGQPQHF
-,TRBV19,TRBJ1-6,-,TGTGCCAGTAGTAAGGGGGAGGGAAGCGGGAATTCACCCCTCCACTTT,CASSKGEGSGNSPLHF
-,TRBV4-3,TRBJ1-6,-,TGCGCCAGCAGCCAAGATCTGGCAGGCTATAATTCACCCCTCCACTTT,CASSQDLAGYNSPLHF
-,TRBV5-6,TRBJ1-6,-,TGTGCCAGCAGCTTGGCGTCGGAGGGACGATCACCCCTCCACTTT,CASSLASEGRSPLHF
TRBD1,TRBV5-1,TRBJ1-2,-,TGCGCCAGCAGCTCATCCCCGGGACAGGGGGCGGATGGCTACACCTTC,CASSSSPGQGADGYTF
-,TRBV7-2,TRBJ1-1,few,TGTGCCAGCAGAGCGGCTTGGGAGACGGAGAACACTGAAGCTTTCTTT,CASRAAWETENTEAFF
-,TRBV6-5,TRBJ1-2,-,TGTGCCAGCAGTTACGGCAGGGACTATGGCTACACCTTC,CASSYGRDYGYTF
-,TRBV6-6,TRBJ1-3,-,TGTGCCAGCAGTTACTCGGGAGGGGTCGCCGGAAACACCATATATTTT,CASSYSGGVAGNTIYF
TRBD1,TRBV7-7,TRBJ2-1,-,TGTGCCAGCAGTCTCCTACAGGGGTCCTACAATGAGCAGTTCTTC,CASSLLQGSYNEQFF
TRBD2,TRBV20-1,TRBJ2-1,once,TGCATCGTAGCGGGGGCCCATGGGCAGTTCTTC,CIVAGAHGQFF
TRBD2,TRBV2,TRBJ2-3,-,TGTGCCAGCAGTGATGGTCCCAAAGCGGGGGGGTTCTTGGGAGATACGCAGTATTTT,CASSDGPKAGGFLGDTQYF
-,TRBV7-9,TRBJ1-2,-,TGTGCCAGCAGCTTAGCAGGGGCTAACTATGGCTACACCTTC,CASSLAGANYGYTF
-,TRBV18,TRBJ1-2,-,TGTGCCAGCTCACCGGACAATAACTATGGCTACACCTTC,CASSPDNNYGYTF
-,TRBV27,TRBJ1-3,once,TGTGCCAGCAGTTTGTCACGGTACTCTGGAAACACCATATATTTT,CASSLSRYSGNTIYF
TRBD1,TRBV4-1,TRBJ1-6,once,TGCGCCAGCAGCCAAACAGGACAGGGGGCAGGTAATTCACCCCTCCACTTT,CASSQTGQGAGNSPLHF
-,TRBV12-3/TRBV12-4,TRBJ1-4,-,TGTGCCAGCAGCCCCGGGACATATGAAAAACTGTTTTTT,CASSPGTYEKLFF